The rows below give T cell receptor beta chains drawn from one sample of a study of blood T cell repertoires in COVID-19. The method was immunoSEQ multiplex PCR; TCRdb's version includes in-frame clones alone and lacks a portion of them. Of 250,000 to 300,000 clones listed, about nine tenths are singletons. Sequenced sample: peripheral blood. The receptors shown here come from a woman aged 45-60 years who had recovered from COVID-19. Each CDR3 is given with its conserved first and last residue. D genes are given only for firm matches. For some rows the clone size is stated as once, few or many, or as a class when expanded; others skip it.

v_call: TRBV29-1
clone_size: .
d_call: TRBD1
j_call: TRBJ1-2
cdr3_aa: CSVVTGASNYGYTF
cdr3_nt: TGCAGCGTGGTTACAGGGGCAAGCAACTATGGCTACACCTTC

v_call: TRBV24-1
clone_size: .
d_call: TRBD1
j_call: TRBJ2-5
cdr3_aa: CATSDVGQGGTQYF
cdr3_nt: TGTGCCACCAGTGATGTAGGACAGGGCGGGACCCAGTACTTC

v_call: TRBV7-3
clone_size: few
d_call: TRBD1
j_call: TRBJ2-6
cdr3_aa: CASSPGTGGPGANVLTF
cdr3_nt: TGTGCCAGCAGCCCCGGGACAGGGGGGCCTGGGGCCAACGTCCTGACTTTC

v_call: TRBV6-6
clone_size: .
d_call: .
j_call: TRBJ1-2
cdr3_aa: CASSRSTQGSHYGYTF
cdr3_nt: TGTGCCAGCAGCCGAAGCACCCAGGGGTCTCACTATGGCTACACCTTC

v_call: TRBV21-1
clone_size: .
d_call: .
j_call: TRBJ2-3
cdr3_aa: CASSGGFGRPLSDTQYF
cdr3_nt: TGTGCCAGCAGCGGGGGCTTTGGGCGCCCCTTGTCTGATACGCAGTATTTT

v_call: TRBV27
clone_size: few
d_call: TRBD1
j_call: TRBJ1-4
cdr3_aa: CASSLNLGTGVGSGEKLFF
cdr3_nt: TGTGCCAGCAGTTTAAATCTCGGGACAGGGGTAGGATCGGGTGAAAAACTGTTTTTT

v_call: TRBV19
clone_size: once
d_call: TRBD1
j_call: TRBJ1-2
cdr3_aa: CASSIGRGQNYGYTF
cdr3_nt: TGTGCCAGTAGTATTGGCAGGGGACAGAACTATGGCTACACCTTC

v_call: TRBV6-5
clone_size: .
d_call: .
j_call: TRBJ1-4
cdr3_aa: CASSSGGGTNEKLFF
cdr3_nt: TGTGCCAGCAGTTCCGGAGGTGGGACTAATGAAAAACTGTTTTTT

v_call: TRBV7-9
clone_size: .
d_call: TRBD1
j_call: TRBJ2-1
cdr3_aa: CASSIPGQAWNEQFF
cdr3_nt: TGTGCCAGCAGCATACCGGGACAGGCCTGGAATGAGCAGTTCTTC

v_call: TRBV2
clone_size: .
d_call: TRBD1
j_call: TRBJ1-6
cdr3_aa: CASRGQGLSNSPLHF
cdr3_nt: TGTGCCAGCAGAGGACAGGGGCTTTCTAATTCACCCCTCCACTTT

v_call: TRBV9
clone_size: .
d_call: TRBD1
j_call: TRBJ2-3
cdr3_aa: CASSGPQGVGTDTQYF
cdr3_nt: TGTGCCAGCAGCGGACCTCAGGGGGTCGGCACAGATACGCAGTATTTT

v_call: TRBV6-5
clone_size: .
d_call: .
j_call: TRBJ1-1
cdr3_aa: CASSYRGAGNTEAFF
cdr3_nt: TGTGCCAGCAGTTACCGGGGGGCAGGGAACACTGAAGCTTTCTTT

v_call: TRBV7-2
clone_size: few
d_call: .
j_call: TRBJ1-2
cdr3_aa: CASSLQGYGYTF
cdr3_nt: TGTGCCAGCAGCTTACAGGGGTATGGCTACACCTTC

v_call: TRBV28
clone_size: .
d_call: TRBD1
j_call: TRBJ1-2
cdr3_aa: CASSTDRTYGYTF
cdr3_nt: TGTGCCAGCAGTACGGACAGGACATATGGCTACACCTTC

v_call: TRBV7-9
clone_size: .
d_call: .
j_call: TRBJ2-7
cdr3_aa: CASSLTAYEQYF
cdr3_nt: TGTGCCAGCAGCTTGACAGCCTACGAGCAGTACTTC

v_call: TRBV7-9
clone_size: .
d_call: .
j_call: TRBJ1-2
cdr3_aa: CASSLVGGMYGYTF
cdr3_nt: TGTGCCAGCAGCTTAGTTGGGGGGATGTATGGCTACACCTTC

v_call: TRBV6-5
clone_size: .
d_call: .
j_call: TRBJ2-7
cdr3_aa: CASSYLYEQYF
cdr3_nt: TGTGCCAGCAGTTATCTCTACGAGCAGTACTTC

v_call: TRBV2
clone_size: .
d_call: .
j_call: TRBJ1-2
cdr3_aa: CASRPLKIYTF
cdr3_nt: TGTGCCAGCAGGCCACTTAAGATCTACACCTTC

v_call: TRBV25-1
clone_size: .
d_call: TRBD2
j_call: TRBJ2-1
cdr3_aa: CASSGTSGNEQFF
cdr3_nt: TGTGCCAGCAGTGGGACTAGCGGAAATGAGCAGTTCTTC

v_call: TRBV7-3
clone_size: .
d_call: TRBD1
j_call: TRBJ2-2
cdr3_aa: CASSSGQGVTGELFF
cdr3_nt: TGTGCCAGCAGCTCCGGACAGGGTGTCACCGGGGAGCTGTTTTTT

v_call: TRBV5-6
clone_size: .
d_call: .
j_call: TRBJ1-2
cdr3_aa: CASSSASTANYGYTF
cdr3_nt: TGTGCCAGCAGCTCCGCATCGACAGCGAACTATGGCTACACCTTC

v_call: TRBV6-5
clone_size: .
d_call: .
j_call: TRBJ1-1
cdr3_aa: CASRRGLSNTEAFF
cdr3_nt: TGTGCCAGCAGAAGAGGACTCAGCAACACTGAAGCTTTCTTT